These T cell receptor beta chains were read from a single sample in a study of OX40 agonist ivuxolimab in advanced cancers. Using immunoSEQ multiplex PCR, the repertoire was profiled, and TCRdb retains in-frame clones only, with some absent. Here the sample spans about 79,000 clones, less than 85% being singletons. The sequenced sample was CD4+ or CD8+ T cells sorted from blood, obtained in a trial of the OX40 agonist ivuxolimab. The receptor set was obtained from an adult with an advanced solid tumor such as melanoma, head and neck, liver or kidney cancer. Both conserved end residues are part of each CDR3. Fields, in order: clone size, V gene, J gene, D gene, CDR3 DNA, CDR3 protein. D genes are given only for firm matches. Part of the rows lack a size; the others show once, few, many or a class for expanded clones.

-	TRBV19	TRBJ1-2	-	TGTGCCAGTGTGGGGGCTCCCTATGGCTACACCTTC	CASVGAPYGYTF
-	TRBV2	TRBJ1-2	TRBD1	TGTGCCAGCACCCGGACAGGGGGATCCTATGGCTACACCTTC	CASTRTGGSYGYTF
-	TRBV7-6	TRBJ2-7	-	TGTGCCAGCAGCTTAGCGCAGGGGACCTACGAGCAGTACTTC	CASSLAQGTYEQYF
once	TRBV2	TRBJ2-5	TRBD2	TGTGCCAGCAGTGGGGGGAGGGAGACGGAGACCCAGTACTTC	CASSGGRETETQYF
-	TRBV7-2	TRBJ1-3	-	TGTGCCAGCAGCGCCGGAAACACCATATATTTT	CASSAGNTIYF
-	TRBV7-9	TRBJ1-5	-	TGTGCCAGCAGCTTATCGGATGTAAGCCCCCAGCATTTT	CASSLSDVSPQHF
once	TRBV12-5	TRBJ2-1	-	TGTGCTAGTGGTTTAGGCGATGAGCAGTTCTTC	CASGLGDEQFF
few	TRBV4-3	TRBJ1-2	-	TGCGCCAGCAGCCAAGATCGGGCTGCTAACTATGGCTACACCTTC	CASSQDRAANYGYTF
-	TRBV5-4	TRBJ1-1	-	TGTGCCAGCAGCTTTGGCCTTCAGGGCGCGAACACTGAAGCTTTCTTT	CASSFGLQGANTEAFF
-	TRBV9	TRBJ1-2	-	TGTGCCAGCAGCCCCGACACACCAATCCCTAACTATGGCTACACCTTC	CASSPDTPIPNYGYTF
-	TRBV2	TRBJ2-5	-	TGTGCCAGCAGAGTACAGTACCAAGAGACCCAGTACTTC	CASRVQYQETQYF
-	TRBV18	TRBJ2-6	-	TGTGCCAGCTCACCACCAAGCGGTTCGATCTCTGGGGCCAACGTCCTGACTTTC	CASSPPSGSISGANVLTF
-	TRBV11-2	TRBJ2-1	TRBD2	TGTGCCAGCAGCTTAGTTAGCGGGGGGGCCGAAGAGCAGTTCTTC	CASSLVSGGAEEQFF
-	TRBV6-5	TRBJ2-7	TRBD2	TGTGCCAGCAGTTACTCCCCTAGCGGGAGGGCCTGGCAGTACTTC	CASSYSPSGRAWQYF
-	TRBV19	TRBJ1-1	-	TGTGCCAGTAGTATAGGACAGATGAACACTGAAGCTTTCTTT	CASSIGQMNTEAFF
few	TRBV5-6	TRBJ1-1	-	TGTGCCAGCAGCTTGCTTGGGGGGAACACTGAAGCTTTCTTT	CASSLLGGNTEAFF
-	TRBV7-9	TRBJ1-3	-	TGTGCCAGCAGCTTACCCAGGGGCCAGGCTTCTGGAAACACCATATATTTT	CASSLPRGQASGNTIYF
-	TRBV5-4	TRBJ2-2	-	TGTGCCAGCAGTAAAGCCGGAGGGCCGAACACCGGGGAGCTGTTTTTT	CASSKAGGPNTGELFF
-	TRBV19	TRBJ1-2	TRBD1	TGTGCCAGTAGGGACAGGGCCACTCGGGGCTACACCTTC	CASRDRATRGYTF
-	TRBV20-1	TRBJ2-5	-	TGCAGTGCTAGTTCAGAGCGGGCCCAGTACTTC	CSASSERAQYF
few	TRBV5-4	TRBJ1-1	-	TGTGCCAGCAGCCAGGACAGATTAGAAGCTTTCTTT	CASSQDRLEAFF
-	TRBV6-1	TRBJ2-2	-	TGTGCCAGCAGCCCTTCACAGGGCTTTAGGGAGCTGTTTTTT	CASSPSQGFRELFF
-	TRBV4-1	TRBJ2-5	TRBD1	TGCGCCAGCAGCCCCCGGGACAGCCAAGAGACCCAGTACTTC	CASSPRDSQETQYF
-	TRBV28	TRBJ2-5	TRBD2	TGTGCCAGCAGCCGGAGCGGGAGCCAAGAGACCCAGTACTTC	CASSRSGSQETQYF
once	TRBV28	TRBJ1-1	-	TGTGCCAGCAGACCATTTACGTGGGCGGAGAACACTGAAGCTTTCTTT	CASRPFTWAENTEAFF
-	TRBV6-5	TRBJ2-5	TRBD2	TGTGCCACCCGACTGCGCGGGGGGCCCGGTGAGACCCAGTACTTC	CATRLRGGPGETQYF
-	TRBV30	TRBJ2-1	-	TGTGCCTGGAGTGCGCTGAAGTCCTACAATGAGCAGTTCTTC	CAWSALKSYNEQFF
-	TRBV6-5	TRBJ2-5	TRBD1	TGTGCCAGCACAGGGACAGGAGAGACCCAGTACTTC	CASTGTGETQYF
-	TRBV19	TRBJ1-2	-	TGTGCCAGTAGTACTCAGACTCAAACGGCGGGAGGCTACACCTTC	CASSTQTQTAGGYTF
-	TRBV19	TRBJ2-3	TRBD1	TGTGCCAGTAGCAGACAGGGAAACCTCCCAGATACGCAGTATTTT	CASSRQGNLPDTQYF
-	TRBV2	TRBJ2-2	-	TGTGCCAGCAGCCTACTAGAGGTATCCACCGGGGAGCTGTTTTTT	CASSLLEVSTGELFF
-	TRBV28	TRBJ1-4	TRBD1	TGTGCCAGCAGTCATCATCCCCAGGGACAGGGTGACGAAAAACTGTTTTTT	CASSHHPQGQGDEKLFF
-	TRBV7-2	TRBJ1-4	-	TGTGCCAGCAGCTTAGCAGGGTCCCCCGGGGGTGAAAAACTGTTTTTT	CASSLAGSPGGEKLFF
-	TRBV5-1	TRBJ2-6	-	TGCGCCAGCAGCTGGAACTCTGGGGCCAACGTCCTGACTTTC	CASSWNSGANVLTF
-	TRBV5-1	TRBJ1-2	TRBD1	TGCGCCAGCAGCTCGGGGGAGTCCGGGACAGGCCACACCTTC	CASSSGESGTGHTF
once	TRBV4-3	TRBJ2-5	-	TGCGCCAGCAGCCCCGAATCCTCTACTAGTGGAGAGACCCAGTACTTC	CASSPESSTSGETQYF
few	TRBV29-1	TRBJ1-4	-	TGCAGCGTTCAACTATATGATAATGAAAAACTGTTTTTT	CSVQLYDNEKLFF
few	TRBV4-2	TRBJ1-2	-	TGTGCCAGCAGCCAGACAGGTCCCTATGGCTACACCTTC	CASSQTGPYGYTF
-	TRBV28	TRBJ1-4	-	TGTGCCAGCACCCGAGGGGGGATTCATGAAAAACTGTTTTTT	CASTRGGIHEKLFF
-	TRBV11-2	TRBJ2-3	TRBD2	TGTGCCAGCAGCTTAGGGCTAGCGGTCACAGATACGCAGTATTTT	CASSLGLAVTDTQYF
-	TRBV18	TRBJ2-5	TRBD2	TGTGCCAGCTCACCCGGACTAGCGGGAGCGGGTGAGACCCAGTACTTC	CASSPGLAGAGETQYF
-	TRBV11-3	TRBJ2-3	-	TGTGCCAGCAGCTTGGGTAACAGGGAGAGCACAGATACGCAGTATTTT	CASSLGNRESTDTQYF